The 11 T cell receptor beta chains in this list originate from one sample, sequenced in a study of OX40 agonist ivuxolimab in advanced cancers. Produced via immunoSEQ multiplex PCR; TCRdb's table is partial and in-frame only. Counted here are 65,000 to 85,000 clones, approximately 90% occurring once; the ten biggest clones make up about 0.2%. Source: CD4+ or CD8+ T cells sorted from blood, taken in a trial of the OX40 agonist ivuxolimab. These receptors all come from an adult with an advanced solid tumor such as melanoma, head and neck, liver or kidney cancer.

The rearrangement joins TRBV4-2 to TRBJ2-1; TRBD2 aligns across 9 bases. There are 15 residues in the CDR3. Germline CDR1 is LGHNA and CDR2 is YNFKEQ. The V and J ends lost 1 base and 10 bases, in that order; junction bases with no gene match: 8. CDR3 residues: CASSQGRTSGHEQFF. The CDR3 coding sequence is TGTGCCAGCAGCCAAGGAAGAACTAGCGGGCACGAGCAGTTCTTC.

V usage is TRBV6-1 and J usage is TRBJ2-3, with TRBD2 as a possible D gene (5 bases). From germline, CDR1 is MNHNS and CDR2 SASEGT. V shed 4 bases and J shed 2 bases, with 13 bases lying between them. The CDR3 length is 15 residues. The CDR3 bases are TGTGCCAGCAGTGCTCAGGACTTTTACACAGATACGCAGTATTTT. Translation gives CASSAQDFYTDTQYF.

The genes are TRBV5-1 and TRBJ2-7; tentatively, D is TRBD1 (5 bases). With 4 bases removed from V and 1 base from J, the gap between germline ends came to 12 bases. The CDR3 is 14 residues long. Germline V gene data show CDR1 as SGHRS and CDR2 as YFSETQ. The CDR3: CASSGATGSYEQYF. The CDR3 bases are TGCGCCAGCAGCGGGGCAACGGGTTCCTACGAGCAGTACTTC.

This chain links TRBV30 with TRBJ1-1; D not resolved. Trimming pared 6 bases from V and 6 bases from J, leaving 8 bases between. Germline loops: CDR1 GTSNPN, CDR2 SVGIG (reference sequence). This CDR3 contains 10 residues. The CDR3 is CACLQPEAFF. The CDR3 coding sequence is TGTGCCTGCCTGCAGCCTGAAGCTTTCTTT.

The chain joins TRBV25-1 to TRBJ1-1; D possibly corresponds to TRBD1 (5 bases). V lost 8 bases, J lost 4 bases, and 11 bases lay in between. The CDR3 totals 12 residues. Germline values: CDR1 MGHDK, CDR2 SYGVNS. CDR3 region: CASRGAGTEAFF. The CDR3 DNA follows: TGTGCCAGCCGGGGCGCGGGCACTGAAGCTTTCTTT. Together with reference TRBV25-1 and TRBJ1-1, the CDR3 gives the full variable domain: EADIYQTPRYLVIGTGKKITLECSQTMGHDKMYWYQQDPGMELHLIHYSYGVNSTEKGDLSSESTVSRIRTEHFPLTLESARPSHTSQYLCASRGAGTEAFFGQGTRLTVV.

V usage is TRBV6-1 and J usage is TRBJ2-7; D may be TRBD1 (6 bases). V was trimmed by 2 bases and J by 0 bases, leaving 14 bases between them. The CDR3 spans 16 residues. CDR1 MNHNS and CDR2 SASEGT come from the germline V gene. CDR3 in amino acids: CASSELPQGSSYEQYF. The CDR3 region has the DNA TGTGCCAGCAGTGAACTCCCCCAGGGGAGCTCCTACGAGCAGTACTTC.

The chain links TRBV11-3 to TRBJ2-7; D is perhaps TRBD2 (5 bases). Germline V gene data show CDR1 as SGHNT and CDR2 as YENEEA. Trimming took off 3 bases at V and 3 bases at J, with 9 bases between the two ends. This CDR3 is built from 13 residues. The CDR3 here is CASSLRSGYEQYF. The CDR3 DNA reads TGTGCCAGCAGCTTGAGAAGCGGCTACGAGCAGTACTTC. The full variable domain, its missing parts supplied by reference TRBV11-3 and TRBJ2-7, is EAGVVQSPRYKIIEKKQPVAFWCNPISGHNTLYWYLQNLGQGPELLIRYENEEAVDDSQLPKDRFSAERLKGVDSTLKIQPAELGDSAVYLCASSLRSGYEQYFGPGTRLTVT.

This chain links TRBV2 with TRBJ1-2; 9 bases fit TRBD1. The CDR3 contains 15 residues. CDR1 is SNHLY and CDR2 is FYNNEI in the germline V gene. Unmatched junction bases numbered 7, after V lost 0 bases and J lost 8 bases. CDR3 protein: CASSEAAGTGSGYTF. The CDR3 coding sequence is TGTGCCAGCAGTGAAGCGGCCGGGACAGGGTCGGGCTACACCTTC.

The V gene is TRBV30, the J gene TRBJ2-7; perhaps TRBD1 as D (5 bases). From germline, CDR1 is GTSNPN and CDR2 SVGIG (reference sequence). V shed 3 bases and J shed 6 bases, with 12 bases lying between them. There are 12 residues in the CDR3. In nucleotides, the CDR3 is TGTGCCTGGAGCCCGACAGTTCTCGAGCAGTACTTC. It specifies CAWSPTVLEQYF.

The rearrangement links TRBV6-6 to TRBJ2-7; D might be TRBD2 (6 bases). The CDR3 totals 14 residues. V lost 6 bases and J 3 bases, leaving 15 bases between the germline ends. The germline gives CDR1 MNHNY, CDR2 SVGAGI (reference sequence). The CDR3 DNA reads as TGTGCCAGCAGCCAAGGGATCGGGAGCTACGAGCAGTACTTC. It specifies CASSQGIGSYEQYF.

This chain uses TRBV7-9 with TRBJ1-2; TRBD1 aligns across 9 bases. V trimming: 8 bases; J trimming: 8 bases; junction bases outside the gene matches: 3. This CDR3 spans 11 amino acids. Per the germline V gene, CDR1 is SEHNR and CDR2 is FQNEAQ (reference sequence). CDR3 loop: CASVTGGGYTF. The CDR3 nucleotides are TGTGCCAGCGTGACAGGGGGAGGCTACACCTTC.